Ten or more counts support the clone carrying this T cell receptor (beta chain). Antigen unknown. The germline V and J ends were trimmed by 1 base and 3 bases, with 11 bases remaining between them. Germline V lookup: CDR1 SGHRS, CDR2 YFSETQ. This CDR3 is 15 amino acids long. This sample is drawn from a study of neurological immune-mediated disorders. General observations from the study: Multiple sclerosis, the disease with the least TCR clonal expansion, fell below healthy controls, whereas HTLV-1-associated myelopathy showed the most.

5'RACE employing 10-nucleotide random UMIs yielded the cDNA. TCRdb fed the 5' RACE reads into MiXCR, producing one record per CDR3 protein. The table includes about 55,000 distinct CDR3 sequences, about 4% detected once. The sorted libraries involved the use of about 1 million CD4+ or CD8+ T cells. The sample taken for sequencing was CD4+ T cells from blood. The chain recombines TRBV5-1 with TRBJ1-5; a possible D gene is TRBD1 (5 bases). This sequence was found in a woman in her forties with multiple sclerosis. The CDR3 DNA reads as TGCGCCAGCAGCTTGACGGGGGTTTTCAATCAGCCCCAGCATTTT. Translation gives CASSLTGVFNQPQHF.